A single sample gave rise to the 31 T cell receptor beta chains below, sequenced in a study of HIV-infected patients and healthy controls. Follow-up blood was drawn about 14 weeks, roughly three months, after antiretroviral therapy began. All unsorted peripheral T cells were captured because whole blood was used without fractionation. Reverse transcription used around 500 ng RNA and constant-region primers for alpha and beta. Each of the alpha and beta chains got its own library through chain-specific third strand synthesis with indices. TCRdb reanalysed the 5' RACE reads using MiXCR and keeps one entry per CDR3 protein. The sample has some 6,500 distinct CDR3 sequences, 6.5% to 7.5% seen once. The specimen was blood, collected during antiretroviral therapy. The receptors here all came from an adult with HIV infection.

This clonotype is medium-sized (0.01 to 0.1%). This rearrangement joins TRBV28 to TRBJ2-2, with 9 nucleotides matching TRBD1. The CDR3 has 16 residues. Germline V gene lookup returns CDR1 MDHEN and CDR2 SYDVKM. J gave up 6 bases and V 5 bases, and 10 bases lay outside the gene matches. CDR3 sequence reads: CASSPRPGQGAGELFF. The CDR3 DNA sequence: TGTGCCAGCAGTCCCAGACCGGGACAGGGTGCCGGGGAGCTGTTTTTT.

At least ten counts were recorded for this clonotype. This chain connects TRBV5-6 to TRBJ2-6; D is uncertain. This CDR3 contains 12 residues. Trimming removed 3 bases at V and 2 bases at J, with 0 bases between. Germline CDR1 is SGHDT and CDR2 is YYEEEE. The CDR3 coding sequence is TGTGCCAGCAGCTCTGGGGCCAACGTCCTGACTTTC. Protein product: CASSSGANVLTF.

Judged by abundance, this clonotype is medium-sized. The chain combines TRBV30 with TRBJ1-1, with a weak D call TRBD1 (5 bases). Germline CDR1 is GTSNPN and CDR2 is SVGIG (reference sequence). Trimming left V 1 base short and J 4 bases short, with 10 bases between. The CDR3 has 13 residues. The CDR3, as DNA: TGTGCCTGGAGTGGGGACTATGGCACTGAAGCTTTCTTT. This encodes CAWSGDYGTEAFF.

This clonotype rates as medium-sized. The chain employs TRBV12-3 or TRBV12-4 and TRBJ2-7, with D perhaps assigned TRBD1 or TRBD2 (5 bases each). V was shortened by 2 bases and J by 5 bases, with 16 bases between the two germline ends. This CDR3 region has 15 residues. Here the CDR3 DNA reads TGTGCCAGCAGTTTATCTGTGTCAGGGACCGACGAGCAGTACTTC. Its protein is CASSLSVSGTDEQYF.

Notes on this clonotype: A read error is possible here, since a much larger clone lies one base away. The chain is built from TRBV6-5 and TRBJ1-1; D is ambiguous. V lost 0 bases and J lost 6, with 11 bases in between. The CDR3 contains 14 residues. Germline CDR1 is MNHEY and CDR2 is SVGAGI. The CDR3 is CASSYSSTWAEAFF. The CDR3 DNA follows: TGTGCCAGCAGTTACTCCTCGACCTGGGCTGAAGCTTTCTTT.

This clonotype was seen a handful of times. V gene TRBV13 combines with J gene TRBJ2-7, with 9 nucleotides matching TRBD1. Trimming removed 3 bases from V and 2 bases from J; junction bases left unmatched: 2. This CDR3 spans 14 amino acids. Germline CDR1 is PRHDT and CDR2 is FYEKMQ (reference sequence). This chain's CDR3 is CASSLGTGTYEQYF. For the CDR3, the DNA is TGTGCCAGCAGCTTGGGGACAGGGACCTACGAGCAGTACTTC.

This clonotype has ten or more counts. The J gene is TRBJ2-1, the V gene TRBV20-1; D is possibly TRBD2 (7 bases). In germline, CDR1 is DFQATT, CDR2 SNEGSKA (reference sequence). The CDR3 covers 14 residues. With 0 bases removed from V and 7 bases from J, the gap between germline ends came to 13 bases. DNA for the CDR3: TGCAGTGCTAGAGATAATAGGGGGGGAAATGAGCAGTTCTTC. Translation gives CSARDNRGGNEQFF.

By sample fraction, this clonotype is medium-sized. The V and J genes are TRBV27 and TRBJ2-3, with 7 bases lining up with TRBD2. Trimming at V came to 6 bases and at J to 2 bases, leaving 8 bases not matched to a gene. Germline V gene sequence: CDR1 MNHEY, CDR2 SMNVEV (reference sequence). The CDR3 is 15 amino acids. The CDR3 sequence: CASRTLGLPTDTQYF. The CDR3 DNA sequence: TGTGCCAGCAGAACCCTGGGACTACCCACAGATACGCAGTATTTT.

This clonotype was seen many times. This sequence joins TRBV7-9 and TRBJ2-5; no clear D. The CDR3 loop spans 16 amino acids. Looked up from germline, CDR1 is SEHNR and CDR2 is FQNEAQ (reference sequence). Between the trimmed V and J ends, which lost 0 bases and 2 bases, there was a span of 13 bases. The CDR3 nucleotides read TGTGCCAGCAGCTTAGCGAAGGGTGGGCAGCAAGAGACCCAGTACTTC. This encodes CASSLAKGGQQETQYF.

There are a few counts of this clonotype. V usage is TRBV5-5 and J usage is TRBJ1-2, with D maybe TRBD1 (6 bases). CDR1 and CDR2 from the germline V gene are SGHKS and YYEKEE (reference sequence). The CDR3 has 14 amino acids. V lost 5 bases and J lost 0, with 11 bases in between. The CDR3 sequence is CASRYRDSNYGYTF. The CDR3 coding sequence is TGTGCCAGCAGGTACAGGGACTCTAACTATGGCTACACCTTC.

This clonotype is classed as medium-sized (0.01 to 0.1%). The chain links TRBV20-1 to TRBJ2-3, with unresolved D. Between the trimmed V and J ends, which lost 0 bases and 6 bases, there was a span of 10 bases. The CDR3 runs to 13 residues. Per germline, CDR1 DFQATT and CDR2 SNEGSKA (reference sequence). In DNA, the CDR3 is TGCAGTGCTAGAGACATTAATGGGGATACGCAGTATTTT. Translation gives CSARDINGDTQYF.

This clonotype is labeled large (0.1 to 1%). The chain employs TRBV10-3 and TRBJ2-1; tentatively, D is TRBD2 (5 bases). V gave up 4 bases and J gave up 7 bases, with 5 bases separating them. The germline V gene has CDR1 ENHRY and CDR2 SYGVKD. The CDR3 loop spans 11 amino acids. The CDR3 coding sequence is TGTGCCATCAGTGCGGGGAATGAGCAGTTCTTC. Protein product: CAISAGNEQFF.

By share of the sample, this clonotype is medium-sized (0.01 to 0.1%). The J gene is TRBJ2-3, the V gene TRBV6-5; 10 bases fit TRBD2. CDR1 is MNHEY, CDR2 SVGAGI, per germline. The CDR3 is made up of 15 amino acids. V lost 6 bases and J lost 1; bases outside the gene matches: 4. CDR3 DNA: TGTGCCAGCAGATCTGGACTAGCGGGCACAGATACGCAGTATTTT. Its translation: CASRSGLAGTDTQYF.

This clonotype counts as medium-sized. The chain recombines TRBV20-1 with TRBJ2-7, with 11 positions matching TRBD1. V trimming: 0 bases; J trimming: 2 bases; junction bases outside the gene matches: 3. Per the germline V gene, CDR1 is DFQATT and CDR2 is SNEGSKA (reference sequence). CDR3 size: 15 residues. This chain's CDR3 is CSARDRDRGAYEQYF. The DNA for the CDR3 is TGCAGTGCTAGAGATCGGGACAGGGGGGCCTACGAGCAGTACTTC.

By share, this clonotype counts as medium-sized. The chain links TRBV20-1 to TRBJ2-1; 8 positions match TRBD1. The V gene's germline CDR1 is DFQATT and CDR2 SNEGSKA (reference sequence). After removal of 6 bases from V and 9 bases from J, the junction contained 10 bases not matched to a gene. This CDR3 has 13 residues. The CDR3 region is CSATRQGSSEQFF. The CDR3, as DNA: TGCAGTGCCACCCGACAGGGGAGCAGTGAGCAGTTCTTC.

This clonotype is judged medium-sized. The chain uses TRBV5-1 and TRBJ1-1; D not certain. The CDR3 contains 13 residues. The V gene's germline CDR1 is SGHRS and CDR2 YFSETQ. The germline V and J ends were trimmed by 0 bases and 1 base, with 4 bases remaining between them. CDR3 sequence: CASSLEANTEAFF. As DNA, the CDR3 is TGCGCCAGCAGCTTGGAGGCGAACACTGAAGCTTTCTTT.

This clonotype occurred many times. This chain links TRBV12-3 or TRBV12-4 with TRBJ2-2, with D perhaps TRBD1 (6 bases). The CDR3 is 16 residues long. V was trimmed by 5 bases and J by 3 bases, leaving 16 bases between them. CDR3 loop: CASSTGLLVDTGELFF. The DNA of the CDR3 is TGTGCCAGCAGTACAGGGTTGTTAGTCGACACCGGGGAGCTGTTTTTT.

By share of the sample, this clonotype is medium-sized. The chain couples TRBV2 to TRBJ2-7, with 9 bases matching TRBD1. Germline trimming cut 9 bases from V and 0 bases from J; bases unmatched to any gene: 6. The CDR3 is made up of 14 amino acids. Germline V gene lookup returns CDR1 SNHLY and CDR2 FYNNEI. CDR3 sequence (DNA): TGTGCCAGAAGCCGGGACAGGGACTCCTACGAGCAGTACTTC. Its protein is CARSRDRDSYEQYF.

This clonotype is medium-sized within its sample. At one end the junction does not follow the germline gene, possibly because of a read error. The chain carries TRBV7-7 and TRBJ2-5; D is unclear. Germline V gives CDR1 SSHAT, CDR2 FNYEAQ (reference sequence). The CDR3 covers 14 residues. The CDR3 spells CASSLAGPLETQYF. In DNA, the CDR3 is TGTGCTAGCAGCTTAGCCGGACCTTTAGAGACCCAGTACTTC.

This clonotype is categorized as medium-sized (0.01 to 0.1%). The chain links TRBV7-6 to TRBJ2-3; 11 bases match TRBD2. The CDR3 sequence is 15 residues long. V lost 1 base and J lost 4; bases outside the gene matches: 1. CDR1 is SGHVS and CDR2 is FNYEAQ in the germline V gene. The CDR3 spells CASSLVAGGPDTQYF. CDR3 DNA sequence: TGTGCCAGCAGCTTAGTAGCGGGGGGGCCAGATACGCAGTATTTT. Variable domain in full (rest from reference TRBV7-6 and TRBJ2-3): GAGVSQSPRYKVTKRGQDVALRCDPISGHVSLYWYRQALGQGPEFLTYFNYEAQQDKSGLPNDRFSAERPEGSISTLTIQRTEQRDSAMYRCASSLVAGGPDTQYFGPGTRLTVL.

This chain connects TRBV29-1 to TRBJ2-3, with D maybe TRBD2 (5 bases). The CDR3 runs to 12 residues. The germline CDR1 and CDR2 sequences are SQVTM and ANQGSEA. Trimming cost V 4 bases and J 0 bases, with 5 bases left between them. The CDR3 spells CSVGGSTDTQYF. In DNA form, the CDR3 reads TGCAGCGTTGGAGGGAGCACAGATACGCAGTATTTT.

This clonotype is classed as medium-sized. V gene TRBV20-1 combines with J gene TRBJ2-7, with 7 nucleotides matching TRBD2. CDR3 size: 15 residues. Per the germline V gene, CDR1 is DFQATT and CDR2 is SNEGSKA (reference sequence). Trimming cost V 0 bases and J 3 bases; bases outside gene matches: 8. The chain's CDR3 is CSARDPRDYHYEQYF. The CDR3 coding sequence is TGCAGTGCTAGAGACCCCCGGGACTACCACTACGAGCAGTACTTC.

V gene TRBV29-1 combines with J gene TRBJ2-7; D remains unclear. V lost 2 bases to trimming and J lost 0 bases, with 8 bases between them. CDR1 and CDR2 (germline): SQVTM, ANQGSEA. This CDR3 region has 13 residues. The CDR3 protein is CSVEPVDSYEQYF. The CDR3 bases are TGCAGCGTTGAACCGGTTGACTCCTACGAGCAGTACTTC.

This clonotype counts as medium-sized. The J gene is TRBJ1-6, the V gene TRBV10-2; D ambiguous. CDR1 is WSHSY, CDR2 SAAADI, per germline. Trimming pared 0 bases from V and 9 bases from J, leaving 12 bases between. This CDR3 has 15 amino acids. The CDR3: CASSESQRDRSPLHF. DNA of the CDR3: TGCGCCAGCAGTGAGTCCCAGCGGGATCGTTCACCCCTCCACTTT.

This clonotype was recorded a few times. The gene calls are TRBV20-1 and TRBJ1-5, with 8 bases fitting TRBD1. The CDR3 runs to 14 residues. The germline V gene encodes CDR1 DFQATT and CDR2 SNEGSKA (reference sequence). Trimming took 5 bases from V and 0 from J; bases not matched to a gene: 3. The CDR3 reads CSAGTGFSNQPQHF. The CDR3 bases are TGCAGTGCTGGGACAGGATTTAGCAATCAGCCCCAGCATTTT.

V and J are TRBV20-1 and TRBJ1-2, with D perhaps matching TRBD1 (6 bases). V shed 5 bases and J shed 1 base, with 11 bases lying between them. This CDR3 region has 13 residues. The germline V gene has CDR1 DFQATT and CDR2 SNEGSKA (reference sequence). DNA for the CDR3: TGCAGTGCTTGGACAGCCCTTAACTATGGCTACACCTTC. It is translated as CSAWTALNYGYTF.

This chain links TRBV11-2 with TRBJ2-5, with 8 bases identical to TRBD2. Germline V gene sequence: CDR1 SGHAT, CDR2 FQNNGV. The CDR3 consists of 15 residues. The V segment lost 4 bases and the J segment 4 bases; nucleotides outside the gene matches: 8. The CDR3 DNA reads TGTGCCAGCAGCTCTATAGCGGGATGGGGAGAGACCCAGTACTTC. It translates to CASSSIAGWGETQYF.

This clonotype is labeled medium-sized. The genes are TRBV28 and TRBJ2-7; TRBD1 aligns across 8 bases. V was pared by 5 bases and J by 5 bases, with 8 bases of the junction left unmatched. Per the germline V gene, CDR1 is MDHEN and CDR2 is SYDVKM. This CDR3 spans 14 amino acids. The chain's CDR3 is CASSSRQGPHEQYF. Written as DNA, the CDR3 is TGTGCCAGCAGTAGTCGACAGGGGCCCCACGAGCAGTACTTC. The variable domain in full, with the rest retrieved from reference TRBV28 and TRBJ2-7, is DVKVTQSSRYLVKRTGEKVFLECVQDMDHENMFWYRQDPGLGLRLIYFSYDVKMKEKGDIPEGYSVSREKKERFSLILESASTNQTSMYLCASSSRQGPHEQYFGPGTRLTVT.

This clonotype is classed as medium-sized. The V and J genes are TRBV28 and TRBJ2-4; D is perhaps TRBD2 (6 bases). From germline, CDR1 is MDHEN and CDR2 SYDVKM. The CDR3 loop spans 15 amino acids. Trimming took off 8 bases at V and 0 bases at J, with 14 bases between the two ends. This CDR3 reads CASESPGLAKNIQYF. DNA of the CDR3: TGTGCCAGCGAGTCCCCGGGACTAGCCAAAAACATTCAGTACTTC. Using reference TRBV28 and TRBJ2-4 for the parts outside the CDR3, the full variable domain is DVKVTQSSRYLVKRTGEKVFLECVQDMDHENMFWYRQDPGLGLRLIYFSYDVKMKEKGDIPEGYSVSREKKERFSLILESASTNQTSMYLCASESPGLAKNIQYFGAGTRLSVL.

This chain connects TRBV11-2 to TRBJ2-5, with 7 bases lining up with TRBD2. Germline CDR1 and CDR2: SGHAT and FQNNGV. With 4 bases clipped from V and 5 bases from J, the junction kept 22 bases outside the gene matches. The CDR3 totals 19 residues. CDR3 loop: CASSSPLPMVAGVRETQYF. In DNA form, the CDR3 reads TGTGCCAGCAGCTCCCCGCTCCCGATGGTGGCGGGAGTACGGGAGACCCAGTACTTC. Combining the CDR3 with reference TRBV11-2 and TRBJ2-5 gives the whole variable domain EAGVAQSPRYKIIEKRQSVAFWCNPISGHATLYWYQQILGQGPKLLIQFQNNGVVDDSQLPKDRFSAERLKGVDSTLKIQPAKLEDSAVYLCASSSPLPMVAGVRETQYFGPGTRLLVL.

V gene TRBV13 combines with J gene TRBJ2-3, with D maybe TRBD2 (5 bases). The germline gives CDR1 PRHDT, CDR2 FYEKMQ (reference sequence). V was pared by 1 base and J by 1 base, with 9 bases between. This CDR3 has 15 amino acids. DNA for the CDR3: TGTGCCAGCAGCTTAGAGGACGGGGGCACAGATACGCAGTATTTT. Translated: CASSLEDGGTDTQYF.